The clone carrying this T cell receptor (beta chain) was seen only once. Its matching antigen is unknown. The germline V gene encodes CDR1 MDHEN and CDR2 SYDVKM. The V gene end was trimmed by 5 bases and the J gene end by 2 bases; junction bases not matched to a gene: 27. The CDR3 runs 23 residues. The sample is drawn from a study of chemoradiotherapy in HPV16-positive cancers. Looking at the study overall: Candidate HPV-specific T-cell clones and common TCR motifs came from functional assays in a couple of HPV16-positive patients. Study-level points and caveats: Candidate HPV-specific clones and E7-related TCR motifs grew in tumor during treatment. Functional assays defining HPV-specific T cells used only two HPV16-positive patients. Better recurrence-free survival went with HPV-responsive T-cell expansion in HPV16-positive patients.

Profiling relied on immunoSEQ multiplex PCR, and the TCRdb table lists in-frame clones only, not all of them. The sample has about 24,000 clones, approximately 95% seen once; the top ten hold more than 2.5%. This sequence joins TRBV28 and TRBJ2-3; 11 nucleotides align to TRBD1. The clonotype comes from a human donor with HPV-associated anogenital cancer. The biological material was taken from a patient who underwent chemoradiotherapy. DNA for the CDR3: TGTGCCAGCAGTATGGGGGACAGGGGGGTTGGAGCGTCGGTAGCGGGTTTCACAGATACGCAGTATTTT. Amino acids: CASSMGDRGVGASVAGFTDTQYF.